The clone carrying this TCR beta chain was picked up a small number of times. This same CDR3 is encoded by further DNA sequences in the sample. The data stem from a study of beta chain features in type 1 diabetes. Per the germline V gene, CDR1 is SGDLS and CDR2 is YYNGEE. V lost 3 bases and J lost 7; bases outside the gene matches: 6. The CDR3 is made up of 14 amino acids. Investigators reverse transcribed all isolated RNA, so they sequenced expressed TCRB transcripts. TCRdb's table, derived via immunoSEQ multiplex PCR, lists solely in-frame clones and lacks some. The sample contains under 950,000 clones, roughly a sixth of which appear only once.

This clonotype originated in a woman aged 18-30 years in good health. V is TRBV9 and J is TRBJ2-1, with 8 bases that match TRBD2. The source material was naive CD4+ T cells from blood. The CDR3 sequence is CASSERLASNEQFF. CDR3 nucleotide sequence: TGTGCCAGCAGCGAGAGACTAGCGTCAAATGAGCAGTTCTTC.